One and the same sample provided the 14 T cell receptor beta chains below, sequenced in a study of Tregs in tolerant kidney transplant recipients. TCRdb keeps only in-frame clones here, not all; method: immunoSEQ multiplex PCR. This table holds around 70,000 clones, over 85% found once. The sequenced sample was CD8+ T cells from blood, obtained before the transplant. These TCRs come from a human donor who received a combined kidney and bone marrow transplant.

The V gene is TRBV5-8, the J gene TRBJ1-6; 7 nucleotides agree with TRBD1. The CDR3 totals 17 residues. The V gene end was trimmed by 1 base and the J gene end by 3 bases; junction bases not matched to a gene: 7. CDR1 is SGHTS and CDR2 is YDEGEE in the germline V gene. CDR3 sequence reads: CASSLLVRGFYNSPLHF. The CDR3 nucleotides are TGTGCCAGCAGCTTGTTAGTCAGGGGGTTCTATAATTCACCCCTCCACTTT.

In this sample, this clone turned up once. V and J are TRBV19 and TRBJ2-7, with a possible D match to TRBD1 (5 bases). The CDR3 length is 13 residues. V was clipped by 0 bases and J by 6 bases, with 9 bases between them. Germline V gene sequence: CDR1 LNHDA, CDR2 SQIVND (reference sequence). CDR3 coding DNA: TGTGCCAGTAGTATAGATGGAAGGGGCGAGCAGTACTTC. This gives the protein CASSIDGRGEQYF.

The chain employs TRBV4-2 and TRBJ2-1; TRBD2 aligns across 11 bases. V was pared by 5 bases and J by 7 bases, with 4 bases of the junction left unmatched. This CDR3 contains 14 residues. CDR1 and CDR2 (germline): LGHNA, YNFKEQ. The CDR3 loop is CASSGRTSGNEQFF. The CDR3 coding sequence is TGTGCCAGCAGCGGGCGGACTAGCGGGAATGAGCAGTTCTTC.

The chain employs TRBV7-9 and TRBJ2-3; 10 positions agree with TRBD1. CDR3 length: 17 amino acids. Germline V CDR1 and CDR2: SEHNR, FQNEAQ (reference sequence). With 1 base clipped from V and 0 bases from J, the junction kept 4 bases outside the gene matches. CDR3 sequence: CASSLGDRGPSTDTQYF. The CDR3 DNA sequence: TGTGCCAGCAGCTTAGGGGACAGGGGTCCTAGCACAGATACGCAGTATTTT.

The V call is TRBV11-2, the J call TRBJ2-7; TRBD2 agrees at 13 bases. The CDR3 extends over 14 amino acids. The germline gives CDR1 SGHAT, CDR2 FQNNGV. V trimming: 7 bases; J trimming: 5 bases; junction bases outside the gene matches: 5. This CDR3 reads CASNLGTSGNEQYF. In nucleotides, the CDR3 is TGTGCCAGCAATCTAGGGACTAGCGGGAACGAGCAGTACTTC.

The gene calls are TRBV27 and TRBJ2-7; 7 bases align to TRBD1. Germline-derived CDR1 and CDR2 are MNHEY and SMNVEV (reference sequence). The junction had 9 bases not matched to a gene; V was cut back by 10 bases and J by 3 bases. The CDR3 runs 13 residues. As DNA, the CDR3 is TGTGCCACCAAGACAGGGAAGGGCTACGAGCAGTACTTC. Its protein is CATKTGKGYEQYF.

With respect to this clone: The sample has other DNA sequences that encode this CDR3 too. This chain links TRBV7-2 with TRBJ1-6; D is ambiguous. The CDR3 loop spans 16 amino acids. The V end was cut by 5 bases, the J end by 10 bases, with 21 bases between. The germline V gene has CDR1 SGHTA and CDR2 FQGNSA. CDR3 nucleotide sequence: TGTGCCAGCAGCCGGACTGACCCCCCCGGGTACTCACCCCTCCACTTT. This encodes CASSRTDPPGYSPLHF. Drawing the rest from reference TRBV7-2 and TRBJ1-6, the complete variable domain is GAGVSQSPSNKVTEKGKDVELRCDPISGHTALYWYRQSLGQGLEFLIYFQGNSAPDKSGLPSDRFSAERTGGSVSTLTIQRTQQEDSAVYLCASSRTDPPGYSPLHFGNGTRLTVT.

The chain uses TRBV25-1 and TRBJ2-7; 7 nucleotides line up with TRBD1. Germline V gene sequence: CDR1 MGHDK, CDR2 SYGVNS. V was pared by 2 bases and J by 0 bases, with 4 bases of the junction left unmatched. CDR3 length: 15 amino acids. The CDR3 coding sequence is TGTGCCAGCAGTGAACTACAGGGGAGCTCCTACGAGCAGTACTTC. It codes for CASSELQGSSYEQYF.

This clone was seen once. As DNA, the CDR3 is TGTGCCAGCCACGAAACCCGGGATAGAGTAGATACGCAGTATTTT. It codes for CASHETRDRVDTQYF. The V gene is TRBV25-1, the J gene TRBJ2-3, with D perhaps matching TRBD2 (5 bases). Germline loops: CDR1 MGHDK, CDR2 SYGVNS. V was cut by 8 bases and J by 5 bases, with 20 bases left in between. This CDR3 is 15 amino acids long.

This clone showed up just once. The chain combines TRBV6-1 with TRBJ1-5; TRBD1 agrees at 8 bases. The germline CDR1 and CDR2 sequences are MNHNS and SASEGT. The CDR3 is made up of 16 amino acids. J gave up 7 bases and V 3 bases, and 11 bases lay outside the gene matches. CDR3 region: CASSDPRTGYVQPQHF. The CDR3 coding sequence is TGTGCCAGCAGTGACCCTAGGACAGGGTACGTCCAGCCCCAGCATTTT.

In its sample, this clone was seen once. The chain combines TRBV27 with TRBJ1-1; perhaps TRBD1 as D (5 bases). Germline-derived CDR1 and CDR2 are MNHEY and SMNVEV (reference sequence). The CDR3 sequence is 15 residues long. V was shortened by 0 bases and J by 2 bases, with 10 bases between the two germline ends. CDR3 nucleotide sequence: TGTGCCAGCAGTTTATCGACAGATGGCAACACTGAAGCTTTCTTT. Encoded protein: CASSLSTDGNTEAFF.

This rearrangement joins TRBV5-6 to TRBJ1-2, with 8 positions matching TRBD1. The CDR3 length is 16 residues. In germline, CDR1 is SGHDT, CDR2 YYEEEE. With 0 bases clipped from V and 2 bases from J, the junction kept 6 bases outside the gene matches. The CDR3 nucleotides read TGTGCCAGCAGCTTGGAGGGGACAGGCTTAAACTATGGCTACACCTTC. The encoded protein is CASSLEGTGLNYGYTF.

The chain joins TRBV4-2 to TRBJ2-7; D possibly corresponds to TRBD1 (6 bases). This CDR3 has 16 amino acids. V was clipped by 3 bases and J by 4 bases, with 19 bases between them. Germline CDR1 LGHNA, CDR2 YNFKEQ. The CDR3 protein is CASSQSDSGTLYEQYF. Here the CDR3 DNA reads TGTGCCAGCAGCCAGTCCGACTCCGGGACACTTTACGAGCAGTACTTC.

The chain recombines TRBV4-3 with TRBJ2-3, with a weak D call TRBD1 (6 bases). Germline V CDR1 and CDR2: LGHNA, YSLEER. Deletions cut 2 bases from V and 6 bases from J, with 15 bases between. This CDR3 spans 15 amino acids. The CDR3 sequence: CASSQSGVGMDTQYF. The CDR3 nucleotides are TGCGCCAGCAGCCAATCAGGGGTCGGGATGGATACGCAGTATTTT.